A selection of T cell receptor beta chains follows, all from one sample in a study of T cell repertoires in cytomegalovirus infection. Each CDR3 protein gets one entry after TCRdb re-called the reads with MiXCR. Here the sample spans 110,000 to 150,000 distinct CDR3 sequences, over 30% being singletons. The antigens of these receptors remain unknown. The sequenced sample was CD8+ T cells from cultured PBMCs, obtained from culture after CMV antigen stimulation. The receptors derive from a human donor in good health (CMV status not recorded). Some clones in this sample may be carry-over from other donors' samples. CDR3s include the opening cysteine and the closing phenylalanine or tryptophan. The order of the fields is CDR3 length, J gene, D gene, clone size, V gene, CDR3 protein, CDR3 DNA. D genes are given only for firm matches. Size is stated for part of the rows, as once, few or many counts, or as a class when the clone is expanded.

length: 15; J: TRBJ1-2; D: NA; size: NA; V: TRBV27; CDR3: CASSLSGGPFYGYTF; DNA: TGTGCCAGCAGTTTATCGGGCGGACCATTCTATGGCTACACCTTC
length: 12; J: TRBJ2-1; D: NA; size: NA; V: TRBV7-2; CDR3: CASSLAVAEQFF; DNA: TGTGCCAGCAGCTTAGCTGTGGCTGAGCAGTTCTTC
length: 17; J: TRBJ1-1; D: NA; size: NA; V: TRBV18; CDR3: CASSPPAGSVMNTEAFF; DNA: TGTGCCAGCTCACCACCGGCAGGGAGCGTTATGAACACTGAAGCTTTCTTT
length: 14; J: TRBJ2-7; D: NA; size: NA; V: TRBV5-1; CDR3: CASSLEPGFYEQYF; DNA: TGCGCCAGCAGCTTGGAGCCAGGGTTCTACGAGCAGTACTTC
length: 15; J: TRBJ2-3; D: NA; size: few; V: TRBV28; CDR3: CASSRRGPSTDTQYF; DNA: TGTGCCAGCAGCCGGCGGGGGCCTAGCACAGATACGCAGTATTTT
length: 16; J: TRBJ2-7; D: NA; size: NA; V: TRBV14; CDR3: CASSPQAGLSSYEQYF; DNA: TGTGCCAGCAGCCCACAGGCGGGGCTAAGCTCCTACGAGCAGTACTTC
length: 14; J: TRBJ1-1; D: NA; size: NA; V: TRBV19; CDR3: CASRFGQANTEAFF; DNA: TGTGCCAGTAGGTTCGGGCAGGCAAACACTGAAGCTTTCTTT
length: 13; J: TRBJ2-5; D: NA; size: NA; V: TRBV27; CDR3: CASRGGRGETQYF; DNA: TGTGCCAGCAGGGGGGGCAGGGGAGAGACCCAGTACTTC
length: 15; J: TRBJ2-3; D: TRBD2; size: many; V: TRBV7-2; CDR3: CASSPPSGDTDTQYF; DNA: TGTGCCAGCAGTCCGCCTAGCGGAGACACAGATACGCAGTATTTT
length: 14; J: TRBJ2-1; D: TRBD2; size: many; V: TRBV7-2; CDR3: CASLTSGGFNEQFF; DNA: TGTGCCAGCCTGACTAGCGGGGGTTTCAATGAGCAGTTCTTC
length: 15; J: TRBJ2-1; D: NA; size: NA; V: TRBV28; CDR3: CASDGWGSSYNEQFF; DNA: TGTGCCAGCGATGGATGGGGCAGCTCCTACAATGAGCAGTTCTTC